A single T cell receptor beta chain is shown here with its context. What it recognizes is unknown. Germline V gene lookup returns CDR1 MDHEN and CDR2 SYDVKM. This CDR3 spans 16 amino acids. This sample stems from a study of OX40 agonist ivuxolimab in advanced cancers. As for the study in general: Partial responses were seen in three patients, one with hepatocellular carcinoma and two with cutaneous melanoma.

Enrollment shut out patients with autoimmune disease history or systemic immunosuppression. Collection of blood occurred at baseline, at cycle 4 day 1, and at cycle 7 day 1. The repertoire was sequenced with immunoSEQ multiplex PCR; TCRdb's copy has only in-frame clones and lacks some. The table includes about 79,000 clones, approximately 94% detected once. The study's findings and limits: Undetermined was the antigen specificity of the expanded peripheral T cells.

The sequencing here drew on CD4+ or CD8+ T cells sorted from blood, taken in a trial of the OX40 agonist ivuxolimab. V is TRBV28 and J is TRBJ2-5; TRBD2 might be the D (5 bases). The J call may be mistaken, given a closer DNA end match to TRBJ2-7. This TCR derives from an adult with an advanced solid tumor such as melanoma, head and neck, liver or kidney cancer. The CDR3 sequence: CASSFSHGRDPDEQYF. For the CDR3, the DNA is TGTGCCAGCAGTTTCTCACACGGCCGGGATCCGGACGAGCAGTACTTC.